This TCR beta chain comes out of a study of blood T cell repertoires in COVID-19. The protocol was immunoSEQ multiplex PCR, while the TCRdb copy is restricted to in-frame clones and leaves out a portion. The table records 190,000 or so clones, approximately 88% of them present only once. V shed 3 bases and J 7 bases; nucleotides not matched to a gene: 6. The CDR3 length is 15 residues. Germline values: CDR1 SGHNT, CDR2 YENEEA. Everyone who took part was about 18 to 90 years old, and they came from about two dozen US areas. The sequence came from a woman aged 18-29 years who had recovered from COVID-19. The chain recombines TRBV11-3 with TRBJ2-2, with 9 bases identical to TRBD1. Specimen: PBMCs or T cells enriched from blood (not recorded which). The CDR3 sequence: CASSFQTGGYGELFF. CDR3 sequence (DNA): TGTGCCAGCAGCTTCCAGACAGGGGGATACGGGGAGCTGTTTTTT.